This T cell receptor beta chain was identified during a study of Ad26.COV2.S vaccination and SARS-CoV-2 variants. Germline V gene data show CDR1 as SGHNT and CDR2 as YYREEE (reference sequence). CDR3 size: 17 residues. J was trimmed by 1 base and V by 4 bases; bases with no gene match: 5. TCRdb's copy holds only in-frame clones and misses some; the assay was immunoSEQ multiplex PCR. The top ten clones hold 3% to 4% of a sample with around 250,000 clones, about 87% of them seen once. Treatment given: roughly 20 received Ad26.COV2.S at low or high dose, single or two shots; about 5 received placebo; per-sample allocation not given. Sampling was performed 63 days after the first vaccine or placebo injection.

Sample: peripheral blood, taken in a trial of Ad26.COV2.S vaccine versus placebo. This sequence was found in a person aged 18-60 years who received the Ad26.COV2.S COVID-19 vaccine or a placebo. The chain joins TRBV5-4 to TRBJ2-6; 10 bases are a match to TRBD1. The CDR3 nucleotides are TGTGCCAGCAGCCCCCGGGACAGGGGTTCTGGGGCCAACGTCCTGACTTTC. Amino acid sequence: CASSPRDRGSGANVLTF.